This entry lists 24 T cell receptor delta chains sequenced from one sample in a study of human gamma delta and Vdelta1 T cells (dated by TCRdb to 2016 to 2019). These receptors are not linked to any known antigen. The library relied on PCR. Sequencer: Illumina MiSeq. Clones were re-identified by TCRdb from the public reads with CATT, and rows with the same DNA were merged. Here the sample has approximately 7,000 delta-chain clones; almost 40% occur a single time. In total, the top ten clones hold about 6.4% of the sample. The source material was Vdelta1 gamma-delta T cells from blood grown in culture (DOT cells). The sample's cell subset or site label, in plain terms: Delta One T cells, in vitro expanded/differentiated Vd1+ gamma-delta T cells. All receptors come from a human donor in good health.

In the case of this clone: This clone may be a read error of a much larger clone one base away. The J gene is TRDJ1, the V gene TRDV1; TRDD3 is a possible D gene (10 bases). This CDR3 is 23 amino acids long. The germline V gene encodes CDR1 TSWWSYY and CDR2 QGS. The CDR3 is CAPGELGLPTDWGIKGATDKLIF. The CDR3, as DNA: TGTGCTCCTGGGGAATTGGGCCTTCCTACTGACTGGGGGATTAAGGGGGCCACCGATAAACTCATCTTT.

This clone was picked up a small number of times. The rearrangement joins TRDV1 to TRDJ1; TRDD3 is a possible D gene (6 bases). The ends were cut back, 6 bases at V and 2 bases at J, with 22 bases in the middle. From germline, CDR1 is TSWWSYY and CDR2 QGS. CDR3 length: 17 amino acids. The DNA of the CDR3 is TGTGCTCTTGGACCTAGGATCCCATGGGGGGGGACCGATAAACTCATCTTT. This encodes CALGPRIPWGGTDKLIF.

With respect to this clone: This could be a read error, since a much larger clone is one nucleotide away. The chain combines TRDV1 with TRDJ1; 8 bases line up with TRDD3. This CDR3 is built from 23 residues. CDR1 and CDR2 (germline): TSWWSYY, QGS. The J segment lost 6 bases and the V segment lost 7 bases, leaving 37 bases of the junction unmatched. The DNA for the CDR3 is TGTGCTCTTGTTAAATGCCCCCGGAACGAGGGATACGCAGCCTCACTTGGGACCAATAAACTCATCTTT. This sequence encodes CALVKCPRNEGYAASLGTNKLIF.

This clone has more than one count but fewer than ten. The chain recombines TRDV1 with TRDJ1; 11 bases line up with TRDD3. V lost 2 bases, J lost 6 bases, and 23 bases stayed unmatched. Per the germline V gene, CDR1 is TSWWSYY and CDR2 is QGS. The CDR3 covers 21 residues. Here the CDR3 reads CALGEANSSPWGIPVEHKLIF. The CDR3 bases are TGTGCTCTTGGGGAAGCGAATTCCTCTCCCTGGGGGATACCAGTGGAGCATAAACTCATCTTT.

The rearrangement uses TRDV1 and TRDJ1; 7 positions match TRDD2. CDR3 length: 18 residues. Trimming removed 3 bases from V and 4 bases from J; junction bases left unmatched: 17. Germline lookup yields CDR1 TSWWSYY and CDR2 QGS. The CDR3 reads CALGDSFLRPTRVDKLIF. CDR3 DNA sequence: TGTGCTCTTGGGGACAGTTTCCTACGGCCAACCAGGGTCGATAAACTCATCTTT.

The chain employs TRDV1 and TRDJ1; 7 bases map to TRDD3. CDR3 size: 23 residues. Looked up from germline, CDR1 is TSWWSYY and CDR2 is QGS. Germline trimming cut 0 bases from V and 2 bases from J; bases unmatched to any gene: 27. This chain's CDR3 is CALGELYLYGEYWGRAPTDKLIF. The CDR3 bases are TGTGCTCTTGGGGAACTTTACCTCTATGGGGAGTACTGGGGCCGCGCCCCAACCGATAAACTCATCTTT.

This chain joins TRDV1 and TRDJ1; 12 nucleotides match TRDD3. CDR1 and CDR2 (germline): TSWWSYY, QGS. J was trimmed by 4 bases and V by 3 bases; bases with no gene match: 30. This CDR3 has 24 residues. The CDR3 sequence is CALGEPGLPRTKSTGGYYGDKLIF. The CDR3 coding sequence is TGTGCTCTTGGGGAGCCGGGCCTCCCCCGTACGAAAAGTACTGGGGGATACTACGGCGATAAACTCATCTTT.

For this clone: At one end, the junction sequence differs from germline, possibly due to a read error. The same CDR3 can be traced to other DNA sequences in this sample. The chain carries TRDV1 and TRDJ1; D possibly corresponds to TRDD3 (6 bases). This CDR3 spans 15 amino acids. The germline gives CDR1 TSWWSYY, CDR2 QGS. CDR3 protein: CALGELNGGPDKLIF. CDR3 in DNA: TGTGCACTTGGGGAATTAAATGGGGGCCCCGATAAACTCATCTTT.

This rearrangement joins TRDV1 to TRDJ1, with TRDD3 matching 13 bases. With 4 bases clipped from V and 0 bases from J, the junction kept 59 bases outside the gene matches. The germline V gene encodes CDR1 TSWWSYY and CDR2 QGS. This CDR3 comprises 35 residues. This CDR3 is CALGAPHLLGDTHSATKPTETCTLSWGPYTDKLIF. The CDR3 coding sequence is TGTGCTCTTGGGGCGCCTCACCTACTGGGGGATACGCACAGTGCTACAAAACCTACAGAGACCTGTACACTTAGCTGGGGACCGTACACCGATAAACTCATCTTT.

The chain links TRDV1 to TRDJ1; no reliable D call. This CDR3 has 15 amino acids. The germline V and J ends were trimmed by 5 bases and 0 bases, with 13 bases remaining between them. Germline V gene data show CDR1 as TSWWSYY and CDR2 as QGS. The CDR3 spells CALGIAGVYTDKLIF. DNA for the CDR3: TGTGCTCTTGGGATCGCCGGGGTTTACACCGATAAACTCATCTTT.

Comments on this clone: This may stem from a read error, because a much larger clone lies one nucleotide away. This chain uses TRDV1 with TRDJ1, with no clear D. Germline values: CDR1 TSWWSYY, CDR2 QGS. CDR3 length: 17 amino acids. Trimming removed 1 base from V and 1 base from J, with 16 bases in between. In DNA form, the CDR3 reads TGTGCTCTTGGGGAACCAAGTCCAGGTCCTGTCACCGATAAACTCATCTTT. Its translation is CALGEPSPGPVTDKLIF.

Sample share makes this clone medium-sized (0.01 to 0.1%). The rearrangement joins TRDV1 to TRDJ1; maybe TRDD1 (5 bases). The CDR3 spans 19 residues. V dropped 0 bases and J dropped 0 bases, with 20 bases sitting between them. Germline values: CDR1 TSWWSYY, CDR2 QGS. Written as DNA, the CDR3 is TGTGCTCTTGGGGAACTAATCTACAGGCTGGAGAAATACACCGATAAACTCATCTTT. Protein: CALGELIYRLEKYTDKLIF.

This clone appeared a single time. The chain has TRDV1 and TRDJ1; 12 bases match TRDD3. Germline trimming cut 4 bases from V and 5 bases from J; bases unmatched to any gene: 35. This CDR3 region has 25 residues. Germline lookup yields CDR1 TSWWSYY and CDR2 QGS. CDR3 DNA sequence: TGTGCTCTTGGGGCCGCCAAGAAACCCCTCCTACGGAATATCGGACTGGGGGATACTTCTGATAAACTCATCTTT. As protein: CALGAAKKPLLRNIGLGDTSDKLIF.

Only a few counts were recorded for this clone. This chain uses TRDV1 with TRDJ1; TRDD3 matches at 11 bases. V gave up 5 bases and J gave up 4 bases; unmatched junction bases: 12. The CDR3 loop spans 17 amino acids. Germline V lookup: CDR1 TSWWSYY, CDR2 QGS. The CDR3 loop is CALGLHLLGDIYDKLIF. The CDR3 region has the DNA TGTGCTCTTGGGCTTCATTTACTGGGGGATATATACGATAAACTCATCTTT.

The gene calls are TRDV1 and TRDJ1, with 7 bases aligning to TRDD3. Germline trimming cut 1 base from V and 7 bases from J; bases unmatched to any gene: 27. The CDR3 is made up of 21 amino acids. Per the germline V gene, CDR1 is TSWWSYY and CDR2 is QGS. Written as DNA, the CDR3 is TGTGCTCTTGGGGAACGTTCGAACTTCGTTCATAATACTGGGGATCTTATTAAACTCATCTTT. Its translation: CALGERSNFVHNTGDLIKLIF.

Comment on this clone: One base separates it from a far larger clone, so it is likely a read error. Different DNA sequences within this sample yield the same CDR3. The rearrangement uses TRDV1 and TRDJ1, with D perhaps TRDD3 (5 bases). Germline lookup yields CDR1 TSWWSYY and CDR2 QGS. The CDR3 runs to 22 residues. Between the trimmed V and J ends, which lost 0 bases and 0 bases, there was a span of 29 bases. The CDR3 coding sequence is TGTGCTCTTGGGGAACTACCGCCTAACACAAGGGGAGTGAGACTCCACACCGATAAACTCATCTTT. Translated: CALGELPPNTRGVRLHTDKLIF.

This clone was observed a few times. The chain combines TRDV1 with TRDJ1; 7 bases line up with TRDD3. The V gene end was trimmed by 5 bases and the J gene end by 1 base; junction bases not matched to a gene: 16. The CDR3 sequence is 18 residues long. In germline, CDR1 is TSWWSYY, CDR2 QGS. The CDR3 DNA sequence: TGTGCTCTTGGGAACCAACCGGCGGGGATAGGAGGCACCGATAAACTCATCTTT. This codes for CALGNQPAGIGGTDKLIF.

This clone occurred once. This chain connects TRDV1 to TRDJ1, with 13 bases identical to TRDD3. The CDR3 loop spans 19 amino acids. CDR1 is TSWWSYY, CDR2 QGS, per germline. The junction had 19 bases not matched to a gene; V was cut back by 5 bases and J by 7 bases. The CDR3 protein is CALGTHRYVGLGDTGKLIF. The CDR3 region has the DNA TGTGCTCTTGGGACGCACCGCTACGTAGGACTGGGGGATACGGGTAAACTCATCTTT.

V and J are TRDV1 and TRDJ1; 7 bases line up with TRDD1. Trimming cost V 5 bases and J 0 bases; bases outside gene matches: 18. The CDR3 consists of 19 residues. Germline V gene data show CDR1 as TSWWSYY and CDR2 as QGS. CDR3 residues: CALGKFPALGNRYTDKLIF. CDR3 coding DNA: TGTGCTCTTGGGAAGTTCCCAGCTCTGGGAAATAGATACACCGATAAACTCATCTTT.

This clone was picked up one time. The same CDR3 also results from other DNA sequences found in this sample. V gene TRDV1 combines with J gene TRDJ1; no clear D gene. The CDR3 loop spans 13 amino acids. Between the trimmed V and J ends, which lost 3 bases and 4 bases, there was a span of 9 bases. The germline V gene has CDR1 TSWWSYY and CDR2 QGS. CDR3 DNA: TGTGCTCTTGGGGAGCGGTTAGGCGATAAACTCATCTTT. Protein sequence: CALGERLGDKLIF.

In regard to this clone: At one end the junction does not follow the germline gene, possibly because of a read error. This chain uses TRDV1 with TRDJ1; the match to TRDD2 covers 8 bases. The CDR3 runs to 19 residues. Germline values: CDR1 TSWWSYY, CDR2 QGS. The CDR3 region is CALGATSYVLGSYTNKLIF. For the CDR3, the DNA is TGTGCTCTTGGGGCCACTTCCTACGTGCTGGGGTCCTACACCAATAAACTCATCTTT.

This chain connects TRDV1 to TRDJ3, with D perhaps TRDD3 (6 bases). CDR1 is TSWWSYY and CDR2 is QGS in the germline V gene. V lost 1 base and J lost 0, with 19 bases in between. There are 21 residues in the CDR3. CDR3 sequence reads: CALGERNLWGESSWDTRQMFF. The CDR3 DNA follows: TGTGCTCTTGGGGAACGGAACCTTTGGGGGGAAAGCTCCTGGGACACCCGACAGATGTTTTTC.

As to this clone: A far larger clone is only one base removed, so a read error is likely. The J gene is TRDJ4, the V gene TRDV1; 12 bases line up with TRDD3. The CDR3 covers 26 residues. Germline V gene sequence: CDR1 TSWWSYY, CDR2 QGS. CDR3: CALGDLPSCHSFLCLALGDTHKPQIF. Here the CDR3 DNA reads TGTGCTCTTGGGGACCTTCCATCCTGCCATTCGTTTCTGTGTTTAGCTCTGGGGGATACGCACAAACCCCAGATCTTT.

The chain carries TRDV1 and TRDJ1; 10 nucleotides align to TRDD3. This CDR3 is built from 25 residues. The germline CDR1 and CDR2 sequences are TSWWSYY and QGS. The trim removed 4 bases at V and 1 base at J, leaving 33 bases unmatched. The CDR3 sequence is CALGVHLLMGDGVMYLGDSTDKLIF. CDR3 nucleotides: TGTGCTCTTGGGGTCCATCTCCTGATGGGGGATGGCGTGATGTACCTGGGGGATAGCACCGATAAACTCATCTTT.